These T cell receptor beta chains were read from a single sample in a study of cytomegalovirus exposure and HLA in healthy donors. Only in-frame clones appear in the TCRdb table, and some are missing; sequencing was by immunoSEQ multiplex PCR. Of about 160,000 clones in the sample, under 75% are singletons; the top ten hold around 6.8%. Sequencing was performed on PBMCs. These receptors came from a man between 35 and 55 years old in good health and CMV-seropositive. The CDR3 runs from the conserved cysteine through the conserved F or W. The D gene is left open where the match is weak. The size entry is marked missing in some rows and otherwise reads once, few, many or a size class.

>TRBV6-5|.|.|TRBJ2-3
TGTGCCAGCAGATCAATAGATACGCAGTATTTT
CASRSIDTQYF
>TRBV5-1|.|.|TRBJ2-6
TGCGCCAGCAGCGCTAACCCGGGACTTAACTCTGGGGCCAACGTCCTGACTTTC
CASSANPGLNSGANVLTF
>TRBV6-5|.|.|TRBJ1-4
TGTGCCAGCGCCAGGGACTACATGGGTGAAAAACTGTTTTTT
CASARDYMGEKLFF
>TRBV7-2|.|.|TRBJ2-2
TGTGCCAGCAGCCTACAGGGTTTAGGGACCGGGGAGCTGTTTTTT
CASSLQGLGTGELFF
>TRBV7-9|few|.|TRBJ2-2
TGTGCCAGCAGCCCAGGGAACACCGGGGAGCTGTTTTTT
CASSPGNTGELFF
>TRBV9|.|TRBD1|TRBJ2-2
TGTGCCAGCACCGACAGGGCGAACACCGGGGAGCTGTTTTTT
CASTDRANTGELFF
>TRBV6-6|.|TRBD2|TRBJ2-1
TGTGCCAGCACCCTTAGCGGGGGGGCAAACAATGAGCAGTTCTTC
CASTLSGGANNEQFF
>TRBV18|once|.|TRBJ1-4
TGTGCCAGCTCACCGTTACAGGGAACTAATGAAAAACTGTTTTTT
CASSPLQGTNEKLFF
>TRBV11-2|few|.|TRBJ1-2
TGTGCCAGCAGCTTAGACAGGGGAGCTAACTATGGCTACACCTTC
CASSLDRGANYGYTF
>TRBV10-1|.|.|TRBJ2-5
TGCGCCAGCAGTGTGGTATTCGGGGGGCCTACCCGGTACTTC
CASSVVFGGPTRYF
>TRBV2|once|TRBD1|TRBJ1-5
TGTGCCAGCAGTGAAGCGCTTCCGAGACAGGGTCATCAGCCCCAGCATTTT
CASSEALPRQGHQPQHF
>TRBV5-4|.|TRBD1|TRBJ1-4
TGTGCCAGCAGCCCCGGGACAGGTACTAATGAAAAACTGTTTTTT
CASSPGTGTNEKLFF
>TRBV29-1|.|.|TRBJ1-1
TGCAGCGTAGAAGGACAGATGGTCACTGAAGCTTTCTTT
CSVEGQMVTEAFF
>TRBV7-9|.|.|TRBJ1-2
TGTGCCAGCAGCTTCGGCGCGGGGGGGGGAGATCGGGGCTACACCTTC
CASSFGAGGGDRGYTF
>TRBV9|few|TRBD2|TRBJ2-1
TGTGCCAGCAGCGGGAAACTAGCGGGGGGACACAATGAGCAGTTCTTC
CASSGKLAGGHNEQFF
>TRBV18|few|.|TRBJ1-2
TGTGCCAGCGATCAGGGTAACGGTGGCTACACCTTC
CASDQGNGGYTF
>TRBV5-4|few|.|TRBJ1-4
TGTGCCAGCAGCACTCAGGGGTTCGGGAGGGAAAAACTGTTTTTT
CASSTQGFGREKLFF
>TRBV7-9|.|TRBD1|TRBJ1-2
TGTGCCAGCAGCCCGGGACAGTACTATGGCTACACCTTC
CASSPGQYYGYTF
>TRBV7-9|.|TRBD1|TRBJ2-2
TGTGCCAGCAGCCCTCGGGACAGGGGACGGCGAACCGGGGAGCTGTTTTTT
CASSPRDRGRRTGELFF
>TRBV21-1|.|.|TRBJ1-5
TGTGCCAGCAGGCTGGGGGGGCGTTGGTTTCAGCCCCAGCATTTT
CASRLGGRWFQPQHF
>TRBV6-5|few|.|TRBJ1-6
TGTGCCAGCAGTCACGGGGGGGAGAATTCACCCCTCCACTTT
CASSHGGENSPLHF
>TRBV21-1|few|.|TRBJ1-1
TGTGCCAGCAGCTCACAACGCCACAGGAACACTGAAGCTTTCTTT
CASSSQRHRNTEAFF
>TRBV5-1|.|TRBD1|TRBJ1-1
TGCGCCAGCAGCAGATCGACAGGGAGCGTGAACACTGAAGCTTTCTTT
CASSRSTGSVNTEAFF
>TRBV29-1|.|.|TRBJ1-4
TGCAGCGTTGTGGGCAGGGATAATGAAAAACTGTTTTTT
CSVVGRDNEKLFF
>TRBV5-8|.|TRBD2|TRBJ2-1
TGTGCCGGTGGACTAGCGGGGGGGCCGGGTGATGAGCAGTTCTTC
CAGGLAGGPGDEQFF
>TRBV7-7|.|.|TRBJ2-5
TGTGCTAGCAGCCCGAGCCCCCTCCAAGAGACCCAGTACTTC
CASSPSPLQETQYF
>TRBV29-1|once|TRBD1|TRBJ2-5
TGCAGCTTCACAGGGGGCGGGGAGACCCAGTACTTC
CSFTGGGETQYF
>TRBV6-4|.|TRBD2|TRBJ2-3
TGTGCCAGCAGTGACTCCTTAGCGGGGGCCGATACGCAGTATTTT
CASSDSLAGADTQYF
>TRBV9|.|TRBD1|TRBJ2-3
TGTGCCAGCAGCCTCGGACAGGGGATCACAGATACGCAGTATTTT
CASSLGQGITDTQYF
>TRBV5-1|.|TRBD1|TRBJ1-2
TGCGCCAGCAGAGGGGACAGGGGGTATGGCTACACCTTC
CASRGDRGYGYTF
>TRBV7-3|.|.|TRBJ1-1
TGTGCCAGCAGTTTAGGAGGTCGGAACACTGAAGCTTTCTTT
CASSLGGRNTEAFF
>TRBV27|.|.|TRBJ2-2
TGTGCCAGCAGTTGGGGCAGAACGAACACCGGGGAGCTGTTTTTT
CASSWGRTNTGELFF